The entry that follows covers one TCR beta chain sequence. What it binds is not known. The length of the CDR3 is 12 residues. V lost 6 bases to trimming and J lost 2 bases, with 9 bases between them. CDR1 and CDR2 (germline): SQVTM, ANQGSEA. This record belongs to a study of brain metastases from non-small cell lung cancer. General study results and limits: Brain metastases had lower T-cell infiltration than primary tumors. Expanded T-cell clones appeared in more than 60% of brain metastases over primaries. Brain metastases shared most TCR repertoire with primaries, with sparse T cells.

Some clones are missing from TCRdb's copy, which holds only in-frame ones; the method was immunoSEQ multiplex PCR. The sample has 15,000 or so clones; over 80% are singletons. This clonotype was sampled from a donor aged 40 or older with non-small cell lung cancer. V is TRBV29-1 and J is TRBJ2-3; no firm D call. Sequencing was done on a sample of primary lung tumor tissue. As DNA, the CDR3 is TGCAGCGTAAAACAGATCACAGATACGCAGTATTTT. This translates into CSVKQITDTQYF.